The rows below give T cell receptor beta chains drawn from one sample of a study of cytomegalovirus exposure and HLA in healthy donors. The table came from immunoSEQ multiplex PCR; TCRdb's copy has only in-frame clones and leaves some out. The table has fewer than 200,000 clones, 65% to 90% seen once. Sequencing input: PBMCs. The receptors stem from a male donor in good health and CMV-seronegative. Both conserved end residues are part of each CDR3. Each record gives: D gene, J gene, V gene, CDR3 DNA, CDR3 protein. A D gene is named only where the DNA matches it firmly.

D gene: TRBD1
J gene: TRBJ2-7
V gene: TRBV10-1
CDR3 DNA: TGCGCCAGCAGTCGACAGGGAAGTTCCTACGAGCAGTACTTC
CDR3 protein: CASSRQGSSYEQYF

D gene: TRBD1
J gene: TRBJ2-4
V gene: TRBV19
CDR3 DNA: TGTGCCAGTAGTCCTACAGGGGAGTTCGGCAAAAACATTCAGTACTTC
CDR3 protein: CASSPTGEFGKNIQYF

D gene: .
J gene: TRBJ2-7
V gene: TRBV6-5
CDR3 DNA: TGTGCCAGCAGTTACTCCTCAGGGGCCCACGAGCAGTACTTC
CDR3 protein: CASSYSSGAHEQYF

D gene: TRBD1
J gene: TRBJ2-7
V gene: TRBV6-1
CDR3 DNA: TGTGCCAGCACCCCGGGACAGGCATCCTACGAGCAGTACTTC
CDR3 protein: CASTPGQASYEQYF

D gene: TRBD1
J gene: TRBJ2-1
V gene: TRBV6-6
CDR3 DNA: TGTGCCAGCAGTGACCGGGACAGACCATACAATGAGCAGTTCTTC
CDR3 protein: CASSDRDRPYNEQFF

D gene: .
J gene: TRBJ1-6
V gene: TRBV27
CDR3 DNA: TGTGCCAGCAGTTTAGAGCGCGCTTCACCCCTCCACTTT
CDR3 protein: CASSLERASPLHF

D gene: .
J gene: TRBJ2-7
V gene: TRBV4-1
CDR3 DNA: TGCGCCAGCAGCCAAGATCGCAGGGACTACGAGCAGTACTTC
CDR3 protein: CASSQDRRDYEQYF

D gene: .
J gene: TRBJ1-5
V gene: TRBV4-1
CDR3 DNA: TGCGCCAGCAGCCTCAAAGCGGCAAATAGCAATCAGCCCCAGCATTTT
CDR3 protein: CASSLKAANSNQPQHF

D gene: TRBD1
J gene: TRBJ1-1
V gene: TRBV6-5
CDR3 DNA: TGTGCCAGCAGTGTTTGGACAGGGAACACTGAAGCTTTCTTT
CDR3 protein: CASSVWTGNTEAFF

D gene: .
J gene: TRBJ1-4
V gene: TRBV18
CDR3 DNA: TGTGCCAGCTCACCGGTAGAGGCAGTTCGGGAAAAACTGTTTTTT
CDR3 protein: CASSPVEAVREKLFF

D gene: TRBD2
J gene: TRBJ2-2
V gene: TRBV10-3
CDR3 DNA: TGTGCCACTCGGGACAGCGGACTAGCGGCATACACCGGGGAGCTGTTTTTT
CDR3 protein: CATRDSGLAAYTGELFF